The 18 T cell receptor beta chains below were found in one sample sequenced in a study of T cell repertoires in cytomegalovirus infection. TCRdb used MiXCR to reprocess the reads, holding one entry per CDR3 protein. The sample records 360,000 or so distinct CDR3 sequences, about 35% being singletons. These receptors have no identified antigens. The material sequenced was cultured PBMCs, taken from culture after CMV antigen stimulation. Source of these receptors: a human donor in good health (CMV status not recorded). Some clones in this sample may be carry-over from other donors' samples.

A few counts support this clonotype. The chain combines TRBV18 with TRBJ1-2; D perhaps matches TRBD1 (6 bases). The CDR3 is 13 residues long. Trimming removed 3 bases from V and 5 bases from J, with 10 bases in between. The germline V gene encodes CDR1 KGHSH and CDR2 LQKENI. The CDR3 sequence is CASSPGQPYGYTF. CDR3 nucleotides: TGTGCCAGCTCACCGGGACAACCTTATGGCTACACCTTC.

This clonotype was detected a few times. Written as DNA, the CDR3 is TGTGCCAGCAGACTATCGGGACAGGGTGGTCAGCCCCAGCATTTT. Translation gives CASRLSGQGGQPQHF. The rearrangement uses TRBV12-3 or TRBV12-4 and TRBJ1-5; 9 nucleotides line up with TRBD1. This CDR3 is built from 15 residues. Germline trimming cut 6 bases from V and 6 bases from J; bases unmatched to any gene: 9.

The gene calls are TRBV12-3 or TRBV12-4 and TRBJ2-5; 11 nucleotides agree with TRBD2. The CDR3 consists of 19 residues. J was trimmed by 0 bases and V by 0 bases; bases with no gene match: 9. The chain's CDR3 is CASSLAPGLAVQYQETQYF. The CDR3 coding sequence is TGTGCCAGCAGTTTAGCGCCGGGACTAGCGGTGCAGTACCAAGAGACCCAGTACTTC.

CDR3 sequence: CASSSMSEAFF. As DNA, the CDR3 is TGTGCCAGCAGCTCCATGTCTGAAGCTTTCTTT. The chain links TRBV7-8 to TRBJ1-1; D is ambiguous. Germline assignment: CDR1 SGHVS and CDR2 FQNEAQ. The germline V and J ends were trimmed by 4 bases and 6 bases, with 6 bases remaining between them. This CDR3 is built from 11 residues. Together with reference TRBV7-8 and TRBJ1-1, the CDR3 gives the full variable domain: GAGVSQSPRYKVAKRGQDVALRCDPISGHVSLFWYQQALGQGPEFLTYFQNEAQLDKSGLPSDRFFAERPEGSVSTLKIQRTQQEDSAVYLCASSSMSEAFFGQGTRLTVV.

The chain employs TRBV7-9 and TRBJ2-1; maybe TRBD2 (6 bases). The ends were cut back, 5 bases at V and 9 bases at J, with 23 bases in the middle. This CDR3 comprises 16 residues. CDR1 and CDR2 (germline): SEHNR, FQNEAQ (reference sequence). CDR3 region: CASSTQTSRVTAEQFF. CDR3 bases: TGTGCCAGCAGCACTCAGACTAGTCGGGTGACGGCTGAGCAGTTCTTC.

The CDR3 loop reads CSAREEVDVPSAYGYTF. CDR3 sequence (DNA): TGCAGTGCTAGAGAGGAGGTAGACGTCCCCTCGGCCTATGGCTACACCTTC. The chain carries TRBV20-1 and TRBJ1-2; D uncertain. Germline V gene lookup returns CDR1 DFQATT and CDR2 SNEGSKA (reference sequence). V gave up 0 bases and J gave up 4 bases, with 21 bases separating them. The CDR3 sequence is 17 residues long.

Only a few counts were recorded for this clonotype. J is TRBJ2-4 and V is TRBV7-4, with 13 bases fitting TRBD2. V dropped 5 bases and J dropped 5; count of bases not matched to a gene: 12. Germline V lookup: CDR1 SGHVT, CDR2 SQSDAQ. The CDR3 is made up of 18 amino acids. The CDR3 sequence is CASSARTSGRGRENIQYF. For the CDR3, the DNA is TGTGCCAGCAGCGCCCGAACTAGCGGGAGGGGACGCGAAAACATTCAGTACTTC.

This chain joins TRBV7-3 and TRBJ1-5; weak D call: TRBD1 (5 bases). V was trimmed by 2 bases and J by 6 bases, leaving 17 bases between them. The CDR3 loop spans 16 amino acids. Germline V lookup: CDR1 SGHTA, CDR2 FQGTGA. This chain's CDR3 is CASSLGQGFVIQPQHF. The CDR3 nucleotides read TGTGCCAGCAGCTTAGGCCAGGGATTTGTTATTCAGCCCCAGCATTTT.

The chain carries TRBV7-8 and TRBJ1-5, with a tentative D call TRBD1 (6 bases). The CDR3 has 16 amino acids. Between the trimmed V and J ends, which lost 1 base and 3 bases, there was a span of 13 bases. CDR1 is SGHVS and CDR2 is FQNEAQ in the germline V gene. This chain's CDR3 is CASSLVRRGANQPQHF. Written as DNA, the CDR3 is TGTGCCAGCAGCTTAGTTCGCCGGGGGGCCAATCAGCCCCAGCATTTT. The variable domain in full, with the rest retrieved from reference TRBV7-8 and TRBJ1-5, is GAGVSQSPRYKVAKRGQDVALRCDPISGHVSLFWYQQALGQGPEFLTYFQNEAQLDKSGLPSDRFFAERPEGSVSTLKIQRTQQEDSAVYLCASSLVRRGANQPQHFGDGTRLSIL.

Comments on this clonotype: With a much larger clone just one base away, this may be a read error. The chain combines TRBV3-1 with TRBJ2-7; unclear D gene. CDR1 and CDR2 (germline): LGHDT, YNNKEL (reference sequence). The CDR3 loop spans 12 amino acids. V lost 0 bases to trimming and J lost 3 bases, with 3 bases between them. CDR3: CASSQEDYEQYF. The CDR3 region has the DNA TGTGCCAGCAGCCAAGAGGACTACGAGCAGTACTTC.

The chain is built from TRBV7-2 and TRBJ1-3; D might be TRBD1 (5 bases). The germline gives CDR1 SGHTA, CDR2 FQGNSA. Trimming removed 2 bases at V and 4 bases at J, with 12 bases between. The CDR3 has 15 residues. CDR3 residues: CASSLFGPGGNTIYF. The CDR3 DNA sequence: TGTGCCAGCAGCTTATTCGGACCAGGGGGAAACACCATATATTTT.

This clonotype came up a few times. The gene calls are TRBV4-1 and TRBJ2-7; unclear D gene. The CDR3 has 14 amino acids. The V end lost 0 bases, the J end lost 2 bases, and 8 bases lay between the germline ends. Germline lookup yields CDR1 MGHRA and CDR2 YSYEKL. The CDR3 loop reads CASSQEGRPYEQYV. The DNA for the CDR3 is TGCGCCAGCAGCCAAGAGGGCCGGCCCTACGAGCAGTACGTC.

This clonotype was detected many times. The chain is built from TRBV7-2 and TRBJ1-1; 8 nucleotides match TRBD1. Germline-derived CDR1 and CDR2 are SGHTA and FQGNSA. The junction had 5 bases not matched to a gene; V was cut back by 4 bases and J by 1 base. The CDR3 loop spans 15 amino acids. The CDR3 is CASSSGQGRNTEAFF. In nucleotides, the CDR3 is TGTGCCAGCAGCTCCGGACAGGGACGGAACACTGAAGCTTTCTTT.

The chain combines TRBV4-1 with TRBJ2-1; the match to TRBD2 covers 8 bases. Germline V gives CDR1 MGHRA, CDR2 YSYEKL. The junction had 9 bases not matched to a gene; V was cut back by 0 bases and J by 5 bases. CDR3 length: 17 residues. The CDR3 protein is CASSQDPGRASDNEQFF. The CDR3, as DNA: TGCGCCAGCAGCCAAGATCCCGGGAGGGCCTCAGACAATGAGCAGTTCTTC.

The rearrangement links TRBV6-1 to TRBJ2-7; TRBD2 aligns across 7 bases. Per germline, CDR1 MNHNS and CDR2 SASEGT. CDR3 length: 11 residues. The V and J ends lost 1 base and 12 bases, in that order; junction bases with no gene match: 3. CDR3 nucleotide sequence: TGTGCCAGCAGTGAAGGTGGCGGGGGGTACGTC. It yields the protein CASSEGGGGYV.

The sample holds a few counts of this clonotype. V is TRBV7-2 and J is TRBJ1-6; 7 nucleotides line up with TRBD1. This CDR3 is built from 15 residues. Germline-derived CDR1 and CDR2 are SGHTA and FQGNSA. Trimming cost V 6 bases and J 5 bases; bases outside gene matches: 7. The CDR3 loop is CASSSSTGNNSPLHF. The DNA of the CDR3 is TGTGCCAGCAGTTCCTCGACAGGGAATAATTCACCCCTCCACTTT.

This clonotype was counted a few times. The chain uses TRBV12-3 or TRBV12-4 and TRBJ2-5; 11 bases align to TRBD2. V lost 3 bases, J lost 6 bases, and 9 bases stayed unmatched. The CDR3 extends over 16 amino acids. The CDR3, as DNA: TGTGCCAGCAGTTTCGGTAGCGGGAGGGCCACAAAGACCCAGTACTTC. Its translation: CASSFGSGRATKTQYF.

This rearrangement joins TRBV7-9 to TRBJ1-4; no clear D gene. Germline CDR1 SEHNR, CDR2 FQNEAQ (reference sequence). V shed 0 bases and J shed 7 bases, with 15 bases lying between them. The CDR3 covers 16 residues. Here the CDR3 DNA reads TGTGCCAGCAGCTTAGCGCTAATGGGAGATGGTGAAAAACTGTTTTTT. Translated: CASSLALMGDGEKLFF.